This T cell receptor (beta chain) was obtained from a study of T cells in Graves' hyperthyroidism and ophthalmopathy. Hyperthyroidism of Graves' type that showed no ophthalmopathy progression within 18 months was stable. The hyperthyroidism was newly diagnosed and had lasted under 2 months; the patients were aged 18 to 65. The CDR3 regions of TCR beta were amplified from RNA transcripts. HTBI primers were used for first-round RT-PCR of the TCR CDR3. TCRdb analysed the multiplex PCR reads with MiXCR anew, one entry per CDR3 protein. Of over 700,000 distinct CDR3 sequences in the sample, roughly 40% were seen once. V was cut by 6 bases and J by 0 bases, with 12 bases left in between. Germline V CDR1 and CDR2: MGHRA, YSYEKL. The CDR3 is 15 residues long. With regard to this clonotype: Its antigen is as yet unknown.

Overall study results and limits: Most thyroid clonotypes expanded above 0.001 appeared in blood too. A model using 13 V-J features told ophthalmopathy apart from stable hyperthyroidism.

The receptor was derived from a man aged 18 to 30 with Graves' hyperthyroidism. The material sequenced was blood. The J gene is TRBJ1-5, the V gene TRBV4-1; D call uncertain. The CDR3 sequence is CASSYDGNSNQPQHF. For the CDR3, the DNA is TGCGCCAGCAGTTACGACGGGAATAGCAATCAGCCCCAGCATTTT.